This passage covers 14 T cell receptor beta chains from one sample sequenced in a study of T cell clones after liver transplantation (dated by TCRdb to between 2017 and 2020). Libraries came from the immunoSEQ multiplex PCR assay. Here the immuneACCESS table is served through TCRdb, limited to in-frame sequences with V and J called. Missing clones are a known gap in these copies; in checked studies unresolved V genes cover under half, and the rest lacks a known reason. Recorded for this sample are 65,000 to 95,000 clones; over 70% of them occurred a single time. About 0.6% of the sample is taken by the ten largest. The meaning of the sample's time point label: pre-transplant. Here the sequenced sample was CD4+ T cells from blood, taken before liver transplant. The receptors come from a human donor who received a liver transplant.

This clone occurred a few times. The chain joins TRBV19 to TRBJ2-1, with 10 bases aligning to TRBD2. The CDR3 is 15 amino acids. V gave up 10 bases and J gave up 7 bases; unmatched junction bases: 13. In germline, CDR1 is LNHDA, CDR2 SQIVND (reference sequence). CDR3: CATRRASGRLNEQFF. The CDR3 DNA sequence: TGTGCCACCAGGAGGGCTAGCGGGAGATTGAATGAGCAGTTCTTC.

The chain links TRBV11-2 to TRBJ1-4, with D unresolved. CDR1 and CDR2 from the germline V gene are SGHAT and FQNNGV. This CDR3 is built from 13 residues. Trimming took off 5 bases at V and 8 bases at J, with 12 bases between the two ends. Written as DNA, the CDR3 is TGTGCCAGCAGCCAAATCAAGGAGGAAAAACTGTTTTTT. This translates into CASSQIKEEKLFF.

The rearrangement uses TRBV7-3 and TRBJ2-5, with D uncertain. Germline V gene data show CDR1 as SGHTA and CDR2 as FQGTGA. The CDR3 sequence is 15 residues long. The V and J ends lost 0 bases and 5 bases respectively, with 13 bases between them. The CDR3 here is CASSLTRSDGETQYF. Here the CDR3 DNA reads TGTGCCAGCAGCTTAACGAGGTCTGATGGGGAGACCCAGTACTTC.

The chain combines TRBV4-1 with TRBJ2-2, with 7 positions matching TRBD1. Per the germline V gene, CDR1 is MGHRA and CDR2 is YSYEKL. V lost 2 bases, J lost 0 bases, and 12 bases stayed unmatched. The CDR3 has 19 amino acids. The CDR3 DNA is TGCGCCAGCAGCCAAATATTGGGCAGGGGGTCGTCGAACACCGGGGAGCTGTTTTTT. Amino acids: CASSQILGRGSSNTGELFF.

This clone turned up a few times. The V gene is TRBV18, the J gene TRBJ2-1, with 8 bases that match TRBD2. CDR1 is KGHSH and CDR2 is LQKENI in the germline V gene. J gave up 5 bases and V 5 bases, and 8 bases lay outside the gene matches. The CDR3 runs to 15 residues. The CDR3 DNA sequence: TGTGCCAGCTCAGATCGGACTAGCAGGAACAATGAGCAGTTCTTC. This codes for CASSDRTSRNNEQFF. The full variable domain, completed using reference TRBV18 and TRBJ2-1, is NAGVMQNPRHLVRRRGQEARLRCSPMKGHSHVYWYRQLPEEGLKFMVYLQKENIIDESGMPKERFSAEFPKEGPSILRIQQVVRGDSAAYFCASSDRTSRNNEQFFGPGTRLTVL.

The chain uses TRBV27 and TRBJ1-2, with a weak D call TRBD1 (5 bases). Trimming stripped 3 bases from V and 8 bases from J, with 19 bases between. This CDR3 spans 15 amino acids. Germline-derived CDR1 and CDR2 are MNHEY and SMNVEV (reference sequence). The CDR3 spells CASSFLEPGLGGYTF. The CDR3 DNA follows: TGTGCCAGCAGTTTCCTCGAACCAGGGCTTGGCGGCTACACCTTC.

V and J are TRBV7-2 and TRBJ1-4; D call uncertain. Germline CDR1 SGHTA, CDR2 FQGNSA. The V gene lost 1 base and the J gene lost 0 bases, with 6 bases spanning the gap. The CDR3 runs to 15 residues. The CDR3 region is CASSLGAATNEKLFF. CDR3 sequence (DNA): TGTGCCAGCAGCTTAGGGGCAGCAACTAATGAAAAACTGTTTTTT.

The gene calls are TRBV27 and TRBJ2-5; 15 nucleotides line up with TRBD2. CDR3 length equals 21 residues. From germline, CDR1 is MNHEY and CDR2 SMNVEV (reference sequence). V trimming: 6 bases; J trimming: 0 bases; junction bases outside the gene matches: 17. In DNA, the CDR3 is TGTGCCAGCAGCCCGCCGGGACTAGCGGGAGGACAGCTGCGGTACCAAGAGACCCAGTACTTC. Its translation: CASSPPGLAGGQLRYQETQYF.

The J gene is TRBJ1-2, the V gene TRBV7-9; D is undetermined. The CDR3 is 14 amino acids. Germline lookup yields CDR1 SEHNR and CDR2 FQNEAQ (reference sequence). Trimming removed 4 bases at V and 6 bases at J, with 15 bases between. Here the CDR3 DNA reads TGTGCCAGCAGCTCCGGGAGCGTTAATGATGGCTACACCTTC. Protein product: CASSSGSVNDGYTF. Full variable domain (rest looked up from reference TRBV7-9 and TRBJ1-2): DTGVSQNPRHKITKRGQNVTFRCDPISEHNRLYWYRQTLGQGPEFLTYFQNEAQLEKSRLLSDRFSAERPKGSFSTLEIQRTEQGDSAMYLCASSSGSVNDGYTFGSGTRLTVV.

The J gene is TRBJ1-1, the V gene TRBV28; D unclear. The CDR3 consists of 14 residues. CDR1 and CDR2 (germline): MDHEN, SYDVKM. Trimming removed 6 bases from V and 2 bases from J, with 13 bases in between. The CDR3 nucleotides read TGTGCCAGCAGCCCGGGTGGGCCCAACACTGAAGCTTTCTTT. The encoded protein is CASSPGGPNTEAFF.

V is TRBV6-5 and J is TRBJ1-5; D gene uncertain. CDR1 is MNHEY, CDR2 SVGAGI, per germline. Trimming pared 6 bases from V and 2 bases from J, leaving 11 bases between. The CDR3 spans 14 residues. The CDR3 loop is CASRAGQGNQPQHF. The CDR3 region has the DNA TGTGCCAGCAGGGCGGGCCAGGGCAATCAGCCCCAGCATTTT.

CDR3 sequence reads: CASTRDSPRTGELFF. CDR3 in DNA: TGCGCCAGCACCCGGGATAGCCCTAGGACCGGGGAGCTGTTTTTT. The J gene is TRBJ2-2, the V gene TRBV5-1; weak D call: TRBD2 (5 bases). V was trimmed by 6 bases and J by 5 bases, leaving 17 bases between them. Germline CDR1 reads SGHRS; CDR2 reads YFSETQ. This CDR3 has 15 residues.

This chain uses TRBV7-9 with TRBJ2-6; D ambiguous. The CDR3 spans 17 residues. Trimming left V 5 bases short and J 0 bases short, with 14 bases between. The V gene's germline CDR1 is SEHNR and CDR2 FQNEAQ (reference sequence). CDR3 DNA sequence: TGTGCCAGCAGCCCCCCGGGCAGCTTCTCTGGGGCCAACGTCCTGACTTTC. This translates into CASSPPGSFSGANVLTF. Variable domain in full (rest from reference TRBV7-9 and TRBJ2-6): DTGVSQNPRHKITKRGQNVTFRCDPISEHNRLYWYRQTLGQGPEFLTYFQNEAQLEKSRLLSDRFSAERPKGSFSTLEIQRTEQGDSAMYLCASSPPGSFSGANVLTFGAGSRLTVL.

Concerning this clone: One end of the junction does not line up with germline, which may come from a read error. The genes are TRBV5-4 and TRBJ1-2; D is uncertain. The germline V gene has CDR1 SGHNT and CDR2 YYREEE (reference sequence). The CDR3 consists of 13 residues. The DNA for the CDR3 is TGTGCCGGCAGCTTGAGGCAGTTCGAGGACTACACCTTC. It encodes CAGSLRQFEDYTF.